This T cell receptor (beta chain) was identified during a study of beta chain features in type 1 diabetes. Across the whole study: Across every sample, 107,917,701 sorted cells were examined in total.

In its sample, this clone was seen a few times. Antigen unknown. Germline V CDR1 and CDR2: SEHNR, FQNEAQ (reference sequence). CDR3 length: 17 residues. V lost 6 bases and J lost 4, with 22 bases in between. Expressed TCRB transcripts were sequenced because the entire RNA isolate underwent reverse transcription. Profiling relied on immunoSEQ multiplex PCR, and the TCRdb table lists in-frame clones only, not all of them. The sample holds about 250,000 clones; 11% are singletons and the top ten take around 0.017%. Study-wide results and limits: TCRB CDR3 length was moderately but significantly reduced in all four CD4+ subsets of Type 1 diabetes patients. Insertion counts at VDJ junctions were lower in type 1 diabetes patients, who also showed more deletions there.

Sequencing was done on a sample of naive CD4+ T cells from blood. This sequence joins TRBV7-9 and TRBJ1-3; weak D call: TRBD1 (5 bases). The sequence derives from a man aged 25 to 40 with type 1 diabetes. The CDR3 DNA is TGTGCCAGCAGTCGCCCCTCGACAGCTCACTCGGGAAACACCATATATTTT. Amino acids: CASSRPSTAHSGNTIYF.